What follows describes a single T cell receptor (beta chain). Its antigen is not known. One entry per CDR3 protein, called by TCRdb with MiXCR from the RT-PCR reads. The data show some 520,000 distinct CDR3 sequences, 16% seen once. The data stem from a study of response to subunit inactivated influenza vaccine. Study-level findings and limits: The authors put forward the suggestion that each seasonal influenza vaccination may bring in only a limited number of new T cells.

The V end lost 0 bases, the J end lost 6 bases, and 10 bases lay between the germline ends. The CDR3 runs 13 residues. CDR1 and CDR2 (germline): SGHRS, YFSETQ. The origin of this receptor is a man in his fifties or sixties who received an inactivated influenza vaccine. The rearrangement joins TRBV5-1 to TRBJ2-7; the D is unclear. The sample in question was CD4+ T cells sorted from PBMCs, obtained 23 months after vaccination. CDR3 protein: CASSLEAGFEQYF. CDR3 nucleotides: TGCGCCAGCAGCTTGGAGGCCGGGTTCGAGCAGTACTTC.